These 4 T cell receptor beta chains originate from one sample sequenced in a study of regulatory T cells in long-lasting Graves disease. As to time point: newly diagnosed GD, antithyroid drugs for less than 3 months. Isolated PBMC RNA provided the starting material for the TCR library. With iRepertoire HTBI primers and Arm-PCR of CDR3 regions, TCR beta libraries were built. TCRdb fed the multiplex PCR reads into MiXCR, producing one record per CDR3 protein. The repertoire holds about 460,000 distinct CDR3 sequences, around 13% seen once, with roughly 18% in the top ten. These data also featured in a second study, about T cells in Graves' hyperthyroidism and ophthalmopathy.

This specimen was peripheral blood mononuclear cells (PBMCs), taken at new diagnosis, from a patient treated with antithyroid drugs. These receptors were taken from a woman between 45 and 60 years old with Graves disease.

This clonotype was seen a few times. V and J are TRBV12-3 or TRBV12-4 and TRBJ2-1; 12 bases agree with TRBD2. The CDR3 is 16 residues long. V gave up 3 bases and J gave up 8 bases; unmatched junction bases: 8. CDR3 loop: CASSLDLAGGPDEQFF. CDR3 bases: TGTGCCAGCAGTTTGGACCTAGCGGGAGGGCCGGATGAGCAGTTCTTC.

The rearrangement uses TRBV28 and TRBJ2-2; D is possibly TRBD2 (5 bases). V lost 5 bases, J lost 0 bases, and 10 bases lay in between. The CDR3 totals 15 residues. Germline lookup yields CDR1 MDHEN and CDR2 SYDVKM. The CDR3 is CASSGPGSNTGELFF. DNA for the CDR3: TGTGCCAGCAGTGGGCCGGGATCGAACACCGGGGAGCTGTTTTTT. Based on the CDR3 plus reference TRBV28 and TRBJ2-2, the full variable domain is DVKVTQSSRYLVKRTGEKVFLECVQDMDHENMFWYRQDPGLGLRLIYFSYDVKMKEKGDIPEGYSVSREKKERFSLILESASTNQTSMYLCASSGPGSNTGELFFGEGSRLTVL.

This clonotype has at least ten counts. The chain links TRBV18 to TRBJ1-1; D may be TRBD1 (6 bases). The CDR3 totals 16 residues. V was cut by 4 bases and J by 3 bases, with 18 bases left in between. Germline CDR1 and CDR2: KGHSH and LQKENI. The CDR3 nucleotides read TGTGCCAGCTCACACGATCGGGGGGCTGGGTACACTGAAGCTTTCTTT. It is translated as CASSHDRGAGYTEAFF. The variable domain in full, with the rest retrieved from reference TRBV18 and TRBJ1-1, is NAGVMQNPRHLVRRRGQEARLRCSPMKGHSHVYWYRQLPEEGLKFMVYLQKENIIDESGMPKERFSAEFPKEGPSILRIQQVVRGDSAAYFCASSHDRGAGYTEAFFGQGTRLTVV.

This clonotype was detected many times. The chain recombines TRBV19 with TRBJ1-6; the D gene is possibly TRBD1 (5 bases). Looked up from germline, CDR1 is LNHDA and CDR2 is SQIVND (reference sequence). CDR3 length: 15 residues. Trimming cost V 9 bases and J 7 bases, with 19 bases left between them. CDR3: CASKTGLGINSPLHF. The DNA of the CDR3 is TGTGCCAGCAAGACGGGACTGGGGATAAATTCACCCCTCCACTTT.